One TCR beta chain is described in this entry. Looked up from germline, CDR1 is ENHRY and CDR2 is SYGVKD. The ends were cut back, 6 bases at V and 2 bases at J, with 13 bases in the middle. This CDR3 is built from 15 residues. This entry comes from a study of T cell responses to AZD1222 COVID-19 vaccine. The assay was immunoSEQ multiplex PCR, and TCRdb's table has in-frame clones only and misses some. The sample consists of roughly 77,000 clones, roughly 90% of them appearing once. The source of this sequence is an adult who received the AZD1222 COVID-19 vaccine. The V call is TRBV10-3, the J call TRBJ1-4; possible D gene TRBD1, 5 bases. Sample: peripheral blood, taken 28 days after the second AZD1222 dose. The CDR3 DNA reads TGTGCCATCAGAGCAGGGTTAGCTACTAATGAAAAACTGTTTTTT. Residues: CAIRAGLATNEKLFF.